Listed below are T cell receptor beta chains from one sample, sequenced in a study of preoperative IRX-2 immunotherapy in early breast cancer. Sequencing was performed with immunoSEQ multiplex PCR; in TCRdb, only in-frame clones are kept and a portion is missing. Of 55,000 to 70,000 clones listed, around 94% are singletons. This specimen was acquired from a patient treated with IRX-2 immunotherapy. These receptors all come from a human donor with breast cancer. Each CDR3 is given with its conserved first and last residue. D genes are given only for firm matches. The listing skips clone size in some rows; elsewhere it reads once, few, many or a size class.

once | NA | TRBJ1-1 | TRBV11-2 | CASSSWTRRAEAFF | TGTGCCAGCAGCTCTTGGACTCGTAGGGCTGAAGCTTTCTTT
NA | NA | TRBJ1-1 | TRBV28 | CASSLTRLYTEAFF | TGTGCCAGCAGTTTAACCAGACTTTACACTGAAGCTTTCTTT
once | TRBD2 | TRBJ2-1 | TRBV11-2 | CASSLQTSGYNEQFF | TGTGCCAGCAGCTTACAGACTAGCGGCTACAATGAGCAGTTCTTC
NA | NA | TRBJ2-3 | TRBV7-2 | CASSLGGTDTQYF | TGTGCCAGCAGCTTAGGGGGCACAGATACGCAGTATTTT
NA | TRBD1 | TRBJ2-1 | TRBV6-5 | CASSQGTGTEQFF | TGTGCCAGCAGTCAAGGGACAGGGACTGAGCAGTTCTTC
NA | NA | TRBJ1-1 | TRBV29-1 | CSVDQDGPGAFF | TGCAGCGTGGATCAGGACGGACCAGGAGCTTTCTTT
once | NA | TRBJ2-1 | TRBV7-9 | CASSLGRGQNNEQFF | TGTGCCAGCAGCTTGGGGAGGGGACAAAACAATGAGCAGTTCTTC
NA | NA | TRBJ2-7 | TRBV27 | CASDALLGYEQYF | TGTGCCAGCGACGCTCTCTTAGGCTACGAGCAGTACTTC
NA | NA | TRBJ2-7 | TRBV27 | CASSFQGQSREQYF | TGTGCCAGCAGTTTCCAAGGACAGTCTAGGGAGCAGTACTTC
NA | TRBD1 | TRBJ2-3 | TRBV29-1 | CSGKGGSGGMDTQYF | TGCAGCGGGAAGGGCGGGTCAGGGGGAATGGATACGCAGTATTTT
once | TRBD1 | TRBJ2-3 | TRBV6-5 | CASSKQGMSTDTQYF | TGTGCCAGCAGTAAACAGGGGATGAGCACAGATACGCAGTATTTT
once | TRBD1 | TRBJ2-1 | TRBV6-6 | CASSHWDRGNNEQFF | TGTGCCAGCAGTCATTGGGACAGGGGAAACAATGAGCAGTTCTTC
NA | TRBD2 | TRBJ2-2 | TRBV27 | CASSFSGSRAGELFF | TGTGCCAGTAGTTTTAGCGGGAGCAGGGCCGGGGAGCTGTTTTTT
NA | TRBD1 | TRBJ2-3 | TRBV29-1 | CSGTGVDTQYF | TGCAGCGGGACAGGGGTAGATACGCAGTATTTT
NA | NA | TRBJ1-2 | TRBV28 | CASSRNYGYTF | TGTGCCAGCAGCCGTAACTATGGCTACACCTTC
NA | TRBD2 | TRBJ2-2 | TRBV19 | CASSPPGLAGGTGELFF | TGTGCCAGTAGTCCTCCGGGACTAGCGGGAGGGACCGGGGAGCTGTTTTTT
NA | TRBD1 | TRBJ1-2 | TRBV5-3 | CASSSGQGVYGYTF | TGTGCCAGCAGCTCAGGACAGGGCGTCTATGGCTACACCTTC
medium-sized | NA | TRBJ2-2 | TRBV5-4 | CASSPKGDTGELFF | TGTGCCAGCAGCCCAAAAGGGGACACCGGGGAGCTGTTTTTT
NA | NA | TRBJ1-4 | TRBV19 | CASSAQATNEKLFF | TGTGCCAGTAGTGCACAAGCAACTAATGAAAAACTGTTTTTT
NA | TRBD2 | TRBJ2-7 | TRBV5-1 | CASSQPGTSSEQYF | TGCGCCAGCAGCCAACCCGGGACTAGCAGCGAGCAGTACTTC
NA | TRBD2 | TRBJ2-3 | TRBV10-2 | CATRRTSGEVDTQYF | TGCGCCACCCGTCGGACTAGCGGGGAGGTAGATACGCAGTATTTT
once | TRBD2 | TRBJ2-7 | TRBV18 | CASSPGLAGDYEQYF | TGTGCCAGCTCACCCGGACTAGCGGGAGATTACGAGCAGTACTTC
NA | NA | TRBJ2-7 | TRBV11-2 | CASSYRGSIYEQYF | TGTGCCAGCAGCTATCGAGGTTCTATCTACGAGCAGTACTTC
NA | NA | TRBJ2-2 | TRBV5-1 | CASSLEGNTGELFF | TGCGCCAGCAGCTTGGAGGGGAACACCGGGGAGCTGTTTTTT
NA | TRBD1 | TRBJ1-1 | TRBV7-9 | CASRRGQGTEAFF | TGTGCCAGCAGACGTGGACAGGGCACTGAAGCTTTCTTT
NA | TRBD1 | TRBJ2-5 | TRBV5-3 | CARSYRLGQGAQETQYF | TGTGCCAGAAGCTACCGATTGGGACAGGGGGCTCAAGAGACCCAGTACTTC
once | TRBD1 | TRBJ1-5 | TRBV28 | CASWGDRGSNQPQHF | TGTGCCAGTTGGGGGGACAGGGGAAGCAATCAGCCCCAGCATTTT
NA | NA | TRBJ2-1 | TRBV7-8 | CASREPGGTYNEQFF | TGTGCCAGCAGAGAACCTGGCGGGACGTACAATGAGCAGTTCTTC
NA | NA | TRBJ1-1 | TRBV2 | CASRGLEAFF | TGTGCCAGCAGGGGCCTTGAAGCTTTCTTT
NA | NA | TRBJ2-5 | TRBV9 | CASSARTVTQETQYF | TGTGCCAGCAGCGCCCGGACAGTAACGCAAGAGACCCAGTACTTC
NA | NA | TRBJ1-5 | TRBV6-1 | CASSVFPGLGIGGNQPQHF | TGTGCCAGCAGTGTATTTCCAGGCCTGGGGATAGGGGGCAATCAGCCCCAGCATTTT
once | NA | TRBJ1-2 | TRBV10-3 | CAISESEDYGYTF | TGTGCCATCAGTGAGTCAGAGGACTATGGCTACACCTTC
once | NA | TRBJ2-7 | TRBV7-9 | CASSSSSIYEQYF | TGTGCCAGCAGCTCGAGTAGCATCTACGAGCAGTACTTC
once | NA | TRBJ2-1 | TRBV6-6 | CASSYLGGYNEQFF | TGTGCCAGCAGTTACTTGGGAGGATACAATGAGCAGTTCTTC
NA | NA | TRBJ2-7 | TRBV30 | CAWSFFSYEQYF | TGTGCCTGGAGCTTCTTCTCCTACGAGCAGTACTTC
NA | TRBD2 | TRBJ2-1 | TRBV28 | CASSPLGGSYNEQFF | TGTGCCAGCAGTCCCTTGGGGGGGAGCTACAATGAGCAGTTCTTC
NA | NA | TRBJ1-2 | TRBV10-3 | CAISEGTVYGYTF | TGTGCCATCAGTGAGGGCACAGTCTATGGCTACACCTTC
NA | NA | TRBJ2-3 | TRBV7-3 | CASSTKGGLGDTQYF | TGTGCCAGCAGCACTAAGGGGGGTTTGGGAGATACGCAGTATTTT
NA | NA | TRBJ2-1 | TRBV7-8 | CASTILPATGNYNEQFF | TGTGCCAGCACAATCTTGCCCGCTACAGGGAACTACAATGAGCAGTTCTTC
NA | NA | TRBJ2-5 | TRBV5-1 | CASRKEETQYF | TGCGCCAGCAGAAAAGAGGAGACCCAGTACTTC
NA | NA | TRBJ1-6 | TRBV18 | CASSPGIGGNSPLHF | TGTGCCAGCTCACCCGGAATCGGTGGGAATTCACCCCTCCACTTT
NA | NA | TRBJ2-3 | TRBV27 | CASSQGSSTDTQYF | TGTGCCAGCAGTCAGGGAAGCAGCACAGATACGCAGTATTTT
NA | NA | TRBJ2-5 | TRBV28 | CASTTPSGGGPQTQYF | TGTGCCAGCACCACCCCCTCTGGGGGGGGCCCCCAGACCCAGTACTTC
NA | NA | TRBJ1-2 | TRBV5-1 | CASNPTGANYGYTF | TGCGCCAGCAACCCAACCGGGGCTAACTATGGCTACACCTTC